Listed below are T cell receptor beta chains from one sample, sequenced in a study of T cell clones after liver transplantation. Measured with immunoSEQ multiplex PCR; TCRdb has only the in-frame clones, and not every one. The sample has about 100,000 clones; approximately 78% are singletons. Sequencing used CD4+ T cells from blood, obtained before liver transplant. The receptors here all came from a human donor who received a liver transplant. CDR3s include the opening cysteine and the closing phenylalanine or tryptophan. The D gene is left open where the match is weak. Clone size is stated in some rows and not others, as once, few, many or a class when expanded.

>TRBD2|-|TRBJ2-1|TRBV5-8
CASRGTSGLDAYNEQFF
>TRBD1|-|TRBJ1-2|TRBV14
CASSRDRVYGYTF
>-|-|TRBJ1-1|TRBV28
CASRGGPGAFF
>-|-|TRBJ2-5|TRBV18
CASSPPFQSETQYF
>TRBD1|-|TRBJ2-5|TRBV6-1
CASTGQAAETQYF
>TRBD1|-|TRBJ1-2|TRBV28
CASSRLQGARTF
>-|few|TRBJ2-7|TRBV5-6
CASSLTGYGYEQYF
>-|-|TRBJ2-1|TRBV11-2
CASSTIGLRMGDEQFF
>-|-|TRBJ1-1|TRBV6-5
CASSYSQGFEAFF
>TRBD1|-|TRBJ1-5|TRBV4-1
CASSQRGGQGAYQPQHF
>TRBD1|-|TRBJ1-1|TRBV19
CASSRWQGEGDTEAFF
>TRBD1|-|TRBJ2-6|TRBV27
CASSPWTGTGANVLTF
>TRBD1|-|TRBJ2-1|TRBV6-6
CASISGTANNEQFF
>-|-|TRBJ2-2|TRBV6-1
CASSETRTGELFF
>-|-|TRBJ2-3|TRBV11-1
CASSPPEIDTQYF
>TRBD1|once|TRBJ1-1|TRBV7-2
CASSFRQGATEAFF
>-|few|TRBJ1-2|TRBV7-2
CASSPDGQGYGYTF
>-|-|TRBJ2-3|TRBV4-2
CASSLDKEADTQYF
>-|-|TRBJ1-1|TRBV6-6
CASSYSDILNTEAFF
>-|-|TRBJ1-1|TRBV29-1
CSVWRTEGSEAFF
>TRBD1|-|TRBJ2-5|TRBV30
CAWSWGQGGGTQYF
>-|-|TRBJ1-2|TRBV6-5
CASTKTWGSNYGYTF
>TRBD1|-|TRBJ1-1|TRBV9
CASSENRGMNTEAFF
>-|-|TRBJ2-7|TRBV6-5
CASSPQRASRVEQYF
>-|-|TRBJ1-5|TRBV5-1
CASSLGAQGNQPQHF
>TRBD2|-|TRBJ2-1|TRBV27
CASGKPAGGLDEQFF
>-|once|TRBJ2-1|TRBV5-4
CASSLVQGNPGGQFF
>-|-|TRBJ2-1|TRBV18
CASSREAPSYYNEQFF
>TRBD1|-|TRBJ2-3|TRBV28
CASSSIGTGEDTQYF